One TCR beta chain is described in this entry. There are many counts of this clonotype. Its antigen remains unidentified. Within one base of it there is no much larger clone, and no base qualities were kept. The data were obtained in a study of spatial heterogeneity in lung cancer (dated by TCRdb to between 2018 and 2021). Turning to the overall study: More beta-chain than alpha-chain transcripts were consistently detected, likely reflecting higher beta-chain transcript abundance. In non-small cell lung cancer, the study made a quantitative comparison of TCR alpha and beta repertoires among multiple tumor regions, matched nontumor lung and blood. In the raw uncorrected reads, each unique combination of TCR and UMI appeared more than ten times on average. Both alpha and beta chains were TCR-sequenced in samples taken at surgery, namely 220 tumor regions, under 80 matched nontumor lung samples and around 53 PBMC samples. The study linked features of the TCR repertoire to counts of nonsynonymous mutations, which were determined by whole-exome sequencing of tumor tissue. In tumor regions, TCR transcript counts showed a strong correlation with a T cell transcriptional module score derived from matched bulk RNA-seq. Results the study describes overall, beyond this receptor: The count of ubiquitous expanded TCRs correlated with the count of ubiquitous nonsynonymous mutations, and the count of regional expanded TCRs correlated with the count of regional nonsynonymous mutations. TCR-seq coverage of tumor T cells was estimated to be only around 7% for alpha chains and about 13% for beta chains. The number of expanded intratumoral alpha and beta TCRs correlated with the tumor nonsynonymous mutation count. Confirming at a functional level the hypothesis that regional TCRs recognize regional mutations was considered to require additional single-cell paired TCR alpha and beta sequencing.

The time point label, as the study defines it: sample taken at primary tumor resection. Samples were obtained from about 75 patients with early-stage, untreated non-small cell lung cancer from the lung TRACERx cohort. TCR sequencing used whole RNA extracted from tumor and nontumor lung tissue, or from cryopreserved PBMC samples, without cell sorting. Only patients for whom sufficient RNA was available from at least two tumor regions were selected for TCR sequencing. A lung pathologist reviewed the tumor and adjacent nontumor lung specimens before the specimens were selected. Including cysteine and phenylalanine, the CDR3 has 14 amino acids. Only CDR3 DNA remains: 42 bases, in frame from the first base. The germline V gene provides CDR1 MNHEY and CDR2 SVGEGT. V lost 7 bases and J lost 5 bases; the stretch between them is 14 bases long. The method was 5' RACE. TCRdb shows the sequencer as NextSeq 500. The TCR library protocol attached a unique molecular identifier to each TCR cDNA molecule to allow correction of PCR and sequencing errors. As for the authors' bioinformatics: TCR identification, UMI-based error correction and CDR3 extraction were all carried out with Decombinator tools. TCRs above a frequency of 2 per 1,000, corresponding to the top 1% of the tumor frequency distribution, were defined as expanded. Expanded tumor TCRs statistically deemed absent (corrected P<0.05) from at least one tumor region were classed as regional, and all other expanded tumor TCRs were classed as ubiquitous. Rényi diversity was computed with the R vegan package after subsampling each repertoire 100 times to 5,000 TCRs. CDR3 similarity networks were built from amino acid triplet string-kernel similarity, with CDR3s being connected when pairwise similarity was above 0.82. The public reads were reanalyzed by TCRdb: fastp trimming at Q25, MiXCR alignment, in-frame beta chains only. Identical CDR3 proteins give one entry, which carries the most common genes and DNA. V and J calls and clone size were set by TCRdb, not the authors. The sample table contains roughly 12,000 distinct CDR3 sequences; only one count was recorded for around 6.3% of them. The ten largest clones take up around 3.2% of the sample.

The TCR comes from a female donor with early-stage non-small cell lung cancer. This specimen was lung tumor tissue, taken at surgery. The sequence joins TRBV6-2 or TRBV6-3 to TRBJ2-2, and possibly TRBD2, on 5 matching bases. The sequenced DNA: TGTGCCAGCACAAGGGCGGGCGGTACCGGGGAGCTGTTTTTT. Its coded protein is CASTRAGGTGELFF.